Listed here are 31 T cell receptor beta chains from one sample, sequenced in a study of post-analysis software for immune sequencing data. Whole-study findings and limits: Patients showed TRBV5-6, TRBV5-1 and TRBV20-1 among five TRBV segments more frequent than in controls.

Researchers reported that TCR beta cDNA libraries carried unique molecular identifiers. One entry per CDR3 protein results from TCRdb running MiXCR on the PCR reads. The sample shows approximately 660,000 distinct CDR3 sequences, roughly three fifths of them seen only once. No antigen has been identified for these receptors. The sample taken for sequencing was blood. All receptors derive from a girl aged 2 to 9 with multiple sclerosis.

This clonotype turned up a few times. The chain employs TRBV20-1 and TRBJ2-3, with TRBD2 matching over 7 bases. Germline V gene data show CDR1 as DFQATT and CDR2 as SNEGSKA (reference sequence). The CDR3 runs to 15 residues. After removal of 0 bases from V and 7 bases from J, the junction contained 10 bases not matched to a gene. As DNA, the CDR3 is TGCAGTGCTAGAGACCTCCAGCGGGGCTCGAATACGCAGTATTTT. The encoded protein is CSARDLQRGSNTQYF.

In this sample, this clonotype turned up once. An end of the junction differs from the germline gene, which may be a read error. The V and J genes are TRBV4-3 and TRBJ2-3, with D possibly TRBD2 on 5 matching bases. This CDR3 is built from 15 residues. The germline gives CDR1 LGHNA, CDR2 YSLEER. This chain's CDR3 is CASGQVQRSTDTQYF. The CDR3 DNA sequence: TGCGCCAGCGGCCAAGTGCAGCGGAGCACAGATACGCAGTATTTT.

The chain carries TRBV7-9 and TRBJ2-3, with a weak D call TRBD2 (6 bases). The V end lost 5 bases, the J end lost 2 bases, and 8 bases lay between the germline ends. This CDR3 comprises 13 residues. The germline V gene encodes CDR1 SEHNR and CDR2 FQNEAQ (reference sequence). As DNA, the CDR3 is TGTGCCAGCAGCGAGGGACTCACAGATACGCAGTATTTT. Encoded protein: CASSEGLTDTQYF. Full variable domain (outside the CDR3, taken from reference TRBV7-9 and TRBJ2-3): DTGVSQNPRHKITKRGQNVTFRCDPISEHNRLYWYRQTLGQGPEFLTYFQNEAQLEKSRLLSDRFSAERPKGSFSTLEIQRTEQGDSAMYLCASSEGLTDTQYFGPGTRLTVL.

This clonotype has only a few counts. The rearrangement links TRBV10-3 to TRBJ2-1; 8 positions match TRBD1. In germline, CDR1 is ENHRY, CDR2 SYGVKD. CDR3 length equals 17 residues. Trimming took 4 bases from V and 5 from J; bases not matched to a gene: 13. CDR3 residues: CAISGYKDRAGHNEQFF. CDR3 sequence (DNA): TGTGCCATCAGTGGTTATAAGGACAGGGCCGGCCACAATGAGCAGTTCTTC.

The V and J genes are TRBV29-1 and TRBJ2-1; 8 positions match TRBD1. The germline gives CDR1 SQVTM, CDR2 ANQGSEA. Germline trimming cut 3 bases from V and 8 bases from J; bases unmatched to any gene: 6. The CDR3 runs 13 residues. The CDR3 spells CSVDLAGGYEQFF. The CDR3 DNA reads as TGCAGCGTTGATTTGGCAGGGGGCTATGAGCAGTTCTTC.

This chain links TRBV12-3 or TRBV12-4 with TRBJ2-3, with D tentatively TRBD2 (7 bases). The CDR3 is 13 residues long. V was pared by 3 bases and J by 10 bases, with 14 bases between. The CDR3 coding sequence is TGTGCCAGCAGTTTGGGGGAGGGGGATGCGCAGTATTTT. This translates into CASSLGEGDAQYF.

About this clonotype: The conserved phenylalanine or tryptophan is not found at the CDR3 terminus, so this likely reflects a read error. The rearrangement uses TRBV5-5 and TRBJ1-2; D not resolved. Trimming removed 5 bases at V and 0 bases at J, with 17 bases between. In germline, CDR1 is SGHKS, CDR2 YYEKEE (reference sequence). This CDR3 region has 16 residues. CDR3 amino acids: CASRQMGNPTNYGYTV. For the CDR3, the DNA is TGTGCCAGCAGGCAAATGGGAAACCCTACTAACTATGGCTACACCGTC.

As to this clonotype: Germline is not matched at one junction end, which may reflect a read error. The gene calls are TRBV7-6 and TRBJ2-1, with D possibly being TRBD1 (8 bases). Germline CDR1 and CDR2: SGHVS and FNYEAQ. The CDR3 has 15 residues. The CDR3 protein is CASSLYRGRGNEQFF. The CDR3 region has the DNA TGTGCTAGCAGCTTATACAGGGGGAGGGGCAATGAGCAGTTCTTC.

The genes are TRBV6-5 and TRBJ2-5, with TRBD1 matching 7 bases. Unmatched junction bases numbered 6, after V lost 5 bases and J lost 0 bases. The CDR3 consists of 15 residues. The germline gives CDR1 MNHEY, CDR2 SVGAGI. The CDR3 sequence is CASSVGTVHQETQYF. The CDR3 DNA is TGTGCCAGCAGTGTAGGGACAGTACACCAAGAGACCCAGTACTTC.

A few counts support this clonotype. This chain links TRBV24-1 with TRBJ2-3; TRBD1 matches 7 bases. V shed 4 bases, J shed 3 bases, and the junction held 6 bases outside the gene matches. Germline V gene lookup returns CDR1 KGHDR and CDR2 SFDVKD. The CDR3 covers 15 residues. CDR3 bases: TGTGCCACCAGTGACAACAGGGGACCTACAGATACGCAGTATTTT. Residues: CATSDNRGPTDTQYF.

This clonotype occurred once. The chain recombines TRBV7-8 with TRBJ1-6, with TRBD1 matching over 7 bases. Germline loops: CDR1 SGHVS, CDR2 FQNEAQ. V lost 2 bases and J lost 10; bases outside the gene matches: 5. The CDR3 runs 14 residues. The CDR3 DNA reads TGTGCCAGCAGCTTACCAACAGGGGAATCACCCCTCCACTTT. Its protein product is CASSLPTGESPLHF.

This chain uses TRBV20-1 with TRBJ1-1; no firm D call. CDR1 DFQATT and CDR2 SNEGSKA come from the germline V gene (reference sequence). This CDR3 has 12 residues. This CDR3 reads CSALSWNTEAFF. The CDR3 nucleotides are TGCAGCGCGCTAAGTTGGAACACTGAAGCTTTCTTT.

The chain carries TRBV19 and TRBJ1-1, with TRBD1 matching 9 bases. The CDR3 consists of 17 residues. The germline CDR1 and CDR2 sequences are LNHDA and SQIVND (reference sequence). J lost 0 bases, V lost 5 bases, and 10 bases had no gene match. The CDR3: CASSETQGAHVNTEAFF. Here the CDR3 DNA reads TGTGCCAGTAGTGAAACACAGGGGGCTCACGTGAACACTGAAGCTTTCTTT.

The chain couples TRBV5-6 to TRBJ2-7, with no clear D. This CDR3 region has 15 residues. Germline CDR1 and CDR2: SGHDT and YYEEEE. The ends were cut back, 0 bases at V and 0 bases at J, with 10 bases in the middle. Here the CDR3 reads CASSLGAGLSYEQYF. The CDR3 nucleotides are TGTGCCAGCAGCTTGGGTGCAGGTCTCTCCTACGAGCAGTACTTC. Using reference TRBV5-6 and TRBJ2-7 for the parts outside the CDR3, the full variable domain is DAGVTQSPTHLIKTRGQQVTLRCSPKSGHDTVSWYQQALGQGPQFIFQYYEEEERQRGNFPDRFSGHQFPNYSSELNVNALLLGDSALYLCASSLGAGLSYEQYFGPGTRLTVT.

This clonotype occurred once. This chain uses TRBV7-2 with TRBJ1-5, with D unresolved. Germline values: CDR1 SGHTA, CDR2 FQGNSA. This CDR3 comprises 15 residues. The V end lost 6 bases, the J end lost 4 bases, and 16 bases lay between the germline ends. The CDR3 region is CASRPRVRENQPQHF. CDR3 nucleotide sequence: TGTGCCAGCAGACCAAGGGTAAGGGAAAATCAGCCCCAGCATTTT.

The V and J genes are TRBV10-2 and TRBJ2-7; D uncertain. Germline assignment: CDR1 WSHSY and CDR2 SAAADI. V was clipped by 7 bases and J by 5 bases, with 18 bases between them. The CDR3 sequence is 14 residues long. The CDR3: CASKPLTRAHEQYF. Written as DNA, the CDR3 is TGCGCCAGCAAACCACTAACTCGAGCCCACGAGCAGTACTTC.

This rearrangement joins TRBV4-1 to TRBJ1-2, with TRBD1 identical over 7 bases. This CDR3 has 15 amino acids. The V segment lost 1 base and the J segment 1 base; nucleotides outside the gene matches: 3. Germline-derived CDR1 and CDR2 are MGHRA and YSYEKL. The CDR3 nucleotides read TGCGCCAGCAGCCAAGGGCAGGGGGATAACTATGGCTACACCTTC. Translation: CASSQGQGDNYGYTF.

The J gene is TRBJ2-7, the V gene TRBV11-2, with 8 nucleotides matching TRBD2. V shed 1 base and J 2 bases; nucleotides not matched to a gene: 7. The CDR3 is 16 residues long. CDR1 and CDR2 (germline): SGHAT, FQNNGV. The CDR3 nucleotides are TGTGCCAGCAGCTTAGGGAGCGGGAGAGCCCCCTACGAGCAGTACTTC. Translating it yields CASSLGSGRAPYEQYF.

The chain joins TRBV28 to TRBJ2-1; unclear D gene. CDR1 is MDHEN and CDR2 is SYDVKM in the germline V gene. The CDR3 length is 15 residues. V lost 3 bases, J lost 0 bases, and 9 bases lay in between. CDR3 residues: CASSFGLGSYNEQFF. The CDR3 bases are TGTGCCAGCAGTTTCGGGCTGGGCTCCTACAATGAGCAGTTCTTC.

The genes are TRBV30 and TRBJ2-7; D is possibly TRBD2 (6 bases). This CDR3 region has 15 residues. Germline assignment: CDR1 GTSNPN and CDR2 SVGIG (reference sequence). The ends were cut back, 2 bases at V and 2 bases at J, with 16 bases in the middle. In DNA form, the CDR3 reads TGTGCCTGGAGTAAGCGGGCCGCAAAAACCTACGAGCAGTACTTC. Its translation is CAWSKRAAKTYEQYF.

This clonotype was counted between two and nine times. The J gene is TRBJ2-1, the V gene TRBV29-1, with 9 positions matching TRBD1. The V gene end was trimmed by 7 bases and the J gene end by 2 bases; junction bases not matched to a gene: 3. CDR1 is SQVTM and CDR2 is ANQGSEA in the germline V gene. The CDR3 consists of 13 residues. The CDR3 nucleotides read TGCAGCGCTCGACAGGGGGCCTACAATGAGCAGTTCTTC. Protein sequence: CSARQGAYNEQFF.

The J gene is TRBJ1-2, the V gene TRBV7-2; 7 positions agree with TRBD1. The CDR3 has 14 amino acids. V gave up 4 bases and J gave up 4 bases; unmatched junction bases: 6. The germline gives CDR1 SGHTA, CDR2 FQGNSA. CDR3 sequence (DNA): TGTGCCAGCAGCTACCGGGACAGAACCTATGGCTACACCTTC. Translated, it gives CASSYRDRTYGYTF.

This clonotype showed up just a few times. The CDR3 DNA reads as TGTGCCAGCAGTTACCCAGGGGGCTCCTACGAGCAGTACTTC. Amino acid sequence: CASSYPGGSYEQYF. The rearrangement uses TRBV6-2 or TRBV6-3 and TRBJ2-7; 7 bases match TRBD1. There are 14 residues in the CDR3. The germline V gene encodes CDR1 MNHEY and CDR2 SVGEGT. With 2 bases clipped from V and 0 bases from J, the junction kept 1 base outside the gene matches.

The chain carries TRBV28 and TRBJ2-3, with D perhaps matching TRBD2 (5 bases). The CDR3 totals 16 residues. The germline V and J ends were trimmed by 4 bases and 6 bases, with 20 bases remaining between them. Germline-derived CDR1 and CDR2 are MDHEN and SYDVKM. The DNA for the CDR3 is TGTGCCAGCAGTTCCCGGGGATCCGTATACACCGATACGCAGTATTTT. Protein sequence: CASSSRGSVYTDTQYF.

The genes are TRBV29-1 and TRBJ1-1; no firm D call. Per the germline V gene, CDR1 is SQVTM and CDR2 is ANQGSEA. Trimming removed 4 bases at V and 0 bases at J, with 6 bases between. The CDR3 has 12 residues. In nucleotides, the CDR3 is TGCAGCGTTGTCTACATGAACACTGAAGCTTTCTTT. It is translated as CSVVYMNTEAFF.

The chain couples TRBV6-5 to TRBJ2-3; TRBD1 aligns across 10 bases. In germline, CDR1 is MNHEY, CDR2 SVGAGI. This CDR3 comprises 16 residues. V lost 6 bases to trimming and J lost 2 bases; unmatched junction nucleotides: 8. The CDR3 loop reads CASRPGQGPITDTQYF. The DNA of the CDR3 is TGTGCCAGCAGGCCGGGACAGGGGCCCATCACAGATACGCAGTATTTT.

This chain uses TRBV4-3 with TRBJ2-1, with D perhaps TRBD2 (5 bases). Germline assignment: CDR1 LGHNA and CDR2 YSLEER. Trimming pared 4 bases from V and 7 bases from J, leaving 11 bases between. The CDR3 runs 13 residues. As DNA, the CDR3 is TGCGCCAGCAGCCCGGGGAAGGGAAATGAGCAGTTCTTC. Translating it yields CASSPGKGNEQFF.

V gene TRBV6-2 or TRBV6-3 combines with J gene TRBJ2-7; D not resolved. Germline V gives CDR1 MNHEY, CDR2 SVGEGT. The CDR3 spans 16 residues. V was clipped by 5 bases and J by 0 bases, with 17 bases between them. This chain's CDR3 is CASSPPATPSSYEQYF. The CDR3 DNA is TGTGCCAGCAGTCCCCCGGCAACTCCAAGCTCCTACGAGCAGTACTTC.

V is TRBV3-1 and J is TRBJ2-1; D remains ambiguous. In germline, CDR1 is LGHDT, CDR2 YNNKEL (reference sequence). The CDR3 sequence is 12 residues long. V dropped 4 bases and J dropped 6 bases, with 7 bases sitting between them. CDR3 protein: CASSRSVNEQFF. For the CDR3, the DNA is TGTGCCAGCAGCCGGTCCGTCAATGAGCAGTTCTTC.

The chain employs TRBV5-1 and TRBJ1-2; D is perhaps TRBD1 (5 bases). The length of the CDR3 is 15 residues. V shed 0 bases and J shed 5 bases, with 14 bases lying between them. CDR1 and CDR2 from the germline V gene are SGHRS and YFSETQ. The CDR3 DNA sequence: TGCGCCAGCAGCTTGGCCGCAGGTCAGGGATATGGCTACACCTTC. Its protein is CASSLAAGQGYGYTF.

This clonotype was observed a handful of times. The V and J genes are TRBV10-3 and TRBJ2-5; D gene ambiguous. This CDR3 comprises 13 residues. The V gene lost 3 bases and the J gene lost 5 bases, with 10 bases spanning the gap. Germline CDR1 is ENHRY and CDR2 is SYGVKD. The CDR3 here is CAISDFPRETQYF. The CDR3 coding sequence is TGTGCCATCAGTGATTTTCCGAGGGAGACCCAGTACTTC.